What follows are 9 T cell receptor beta chains derived from one specimen sequenced in a study of blood T cell repertoires in COVID-19. Using immunoSEQ multiplex PCR, the repertoire was profiled, and TCRdb retains in-frame clones only, with some absent. Of over 200,000 clones listed, 81% are singletons. The sequenced sample was PBMCs or T cells enriched from blood (not recorded which). The receptors come from a woman in her forties or fifties with acute COVID-19.

The J gene is TRBJ1-2, the V gene TRBV5-1; 7 nucleotides align to TRBD1. The V gene end was trimmed by 1 base and the J gene end by 2 bases; junction bases not matched to a gene: 5. Germline values: CDR1 SGHRS, CDR2 YFSETQ. This CDR3 contains 15 residues. The CDR3: CASSLTGVGNYGYTF. CDR3 coding DNA: TGCGCCAGCAGCTTGACAGGGGTAGGGAACTATGGCTACACCTTC.

V usage is TRBV28 and J usage is TRBJ1-4, with 7 bases matching TRBD1. CDR3 length equals 14 residues. CDR1 and CDR2 (germline): MDHEN, SYDVKM. The J segment lost 8 bases and the V segment lost 11 bases, leaving 14 bases of the junction unmatched. The CDR3 bases are TGTGCCGCGGGAGGGACAGTAGGGGGAGAAAAACTGTTTTTT. Protein: CAAGGTVGGEKLFF.

The genes are TRBV19 and TRBJ1-6, with 7 bases aligning to TRBD1. Germline V gene lookup returns CDR1 LNHDA and CDR2 SQIVND (reference sequence). CDR3 length: 17 residues. The ends lost 6 bases at V and 5 bases at J; junction bases unmatched: 13. The DNA of the CDR3 is TGTGCCAGTAGCCGAGACAGGGCCATTGAGAATAATTCACCCCTCCACTTT. It specifies CASSRDRAIENNSPLHF.

The V gene is TRBV7-2, the J gene TRBJ1-2; 10 bases match TRBD1. The CDR3 length is 16 residues. Germline CDR1 SGHTA, CDR2 FQGNSA. V lost 3 bases, J lost 8 bases, and 12 bases stayed unmatched. The CDR3 coding sequence is TGTGCCAGCAGCTTTCTCACCGGGACAGGGGTGGAGGGCTACACCTTC. Protein sequence: CASSFLTGTGVEGYTF.

The chain joins TRBV7-9 to TRBJ1-6; 7 bases agree with TRBD1. The CDR3 has 16 residues. Per the germline V gene, CDR1 is SEHNR and CDR2 is FQNEAQ (reference sequence). V shed 3 bases, J shed 6 bases, and the junction held 8 bases outside the gene matches. DNA of the CDR3: TGTGCCAGCAGCTTTGGACAGGTCTCTTCTAATTCACCCCTCCACTTT. Its protein is CASSFGQVSSNSPLHF. The full variable domain, completed using reference TRBV7-9 and TRBJ1-6, is DTGVSQNPRHKITKRGQNVTFRCDPISEHNRLYWYRQTLGQGPEFLTYFQNEAQLEKSRLLSDRFSAERPKGSFSTLEIQRTEQGDSAMYLCASSFGQVSSNSPLHFGNGTRLTVT.

With regard to this clone: At one boundary the junction diverges from the germline segment, which might be a read error. The chain employs TRBV7-8 and TRBJ1-2; D call uncertain. CDR3 size: 14 residues. Germline assignment: CDR1 SGHVS and CDR2 FQNEAQ. The CDR3 here is CACSPIWSAGGYTF. The CDR3 coding sequence is TGTGCCTGCAGCCCCATTTGGAGTGCTGGAGGCTACACCTTC.

This chain links TRBV2 with TRBJ2-7; 10 nucleotides line up with TRBD1. The CDR3 runs 14 residues. The trim removed 6 bases at V and 5 bases at J, leaving 7 bases unmatched. Germline assignment: CDR1 SNHLY and CDR2 FYNNEI. The CDR3 region is CASSGDRGFNEQYF. CDR3 nucleotide sequence: TGTGCCAGCAGCGGGGACAGGGGTTTCAACGAGCAGTACTTC. Full variable domain (remainder filled in from reference TRBV2 and TRBJ2-7): EPEVTQTPSHQVTQMGQEVILRCVPISNHLYFYWYRQILGQKVEFLVSFYNNEISEKSEIFDDQFSVERPDGSNFTLKIRSTKLEDSAMYFCASSGDRGFNEQYFGPGTRLTVT.

This clone showed up just a few times. The chain carries TRBV7-2 and TRBJ1-5; 8 nucleotides line up with TRBD1. The CDR3 has 14 residues. Germline CDR1 reads SGHTA; CDR2 reads FQGNSA. The V gene end was trimmed by 5 bases and the J gene end by 2 bases; junction bases not matched to a gene: 2. The CDR3: CASSMDRGNQPQHF. In DNA, the CDR3 is TGTGCCAGCAGCATGGACAGGGGCAATCAGCCCCAGCATTTT. Complete variable domain (other parts from reference TRBV7-2 and TRBJ1-5): GAGVSQSPSNKVTEKGKDVELRCDPISGHTALYWYRQSLGQGLEFLIYFQGNSAPDKSGLPSDRFSAERTGGSVSTLTIQRTQQEDSAVYLCASSMDRGNQPQHFGDGTRLSIL.

This chain connects TRBV7-2 to TRBJ1-4; maybe TRBD1 (5 bases). The CDR3 runs to 14 residues. The V gene lost 5 bases and the J gene lost 5 bases, with 12 bases spanning the gap. Germline assignment: CDR1 SGHTA and CDR2 FQGNSA. As DNA, the CDR3 is TGTGCCAGCAGCCAAGACAGCTGGAATGAAAAACTGTTTTTT. Protein product: CASSQDSWNEKLFF. The entire variable domain, with the rest obtained from reference TRBV7-2 and TRBJ1-4, is as follows: GAGVSQSPSNKVTEKGKDVELRCDPISGHTALYWYRQSLGQGLEFLIYFQGNSAPDKSGLPSDRFSAERTGGSVSTLTIQRTQQEDSAVYLCASSQDSWNEKLFFGSGTQLSVL.